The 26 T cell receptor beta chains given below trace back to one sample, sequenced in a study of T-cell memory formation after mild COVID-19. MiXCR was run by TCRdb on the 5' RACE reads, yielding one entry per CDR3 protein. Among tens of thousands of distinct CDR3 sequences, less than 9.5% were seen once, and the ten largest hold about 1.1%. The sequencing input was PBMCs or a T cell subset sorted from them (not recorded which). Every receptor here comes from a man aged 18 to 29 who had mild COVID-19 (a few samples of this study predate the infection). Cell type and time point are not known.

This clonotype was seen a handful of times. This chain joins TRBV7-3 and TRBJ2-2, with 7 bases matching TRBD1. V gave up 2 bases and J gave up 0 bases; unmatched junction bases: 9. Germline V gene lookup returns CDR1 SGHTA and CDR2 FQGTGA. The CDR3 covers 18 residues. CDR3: CASSLPLDRYTNTGELFF. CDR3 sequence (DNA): TGTGCCAGCAGCTTACCCCTGGACAGGTACACGAACACCGGGGAGCTGTTTTTT.

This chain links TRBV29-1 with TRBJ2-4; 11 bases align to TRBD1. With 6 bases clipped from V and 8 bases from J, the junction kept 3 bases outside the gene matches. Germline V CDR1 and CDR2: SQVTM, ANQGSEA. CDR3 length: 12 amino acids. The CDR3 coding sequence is TGCAGCGTAGGACAGGGGGCGGACATTCAGTACTTC. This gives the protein CSVGQGADIQYF.

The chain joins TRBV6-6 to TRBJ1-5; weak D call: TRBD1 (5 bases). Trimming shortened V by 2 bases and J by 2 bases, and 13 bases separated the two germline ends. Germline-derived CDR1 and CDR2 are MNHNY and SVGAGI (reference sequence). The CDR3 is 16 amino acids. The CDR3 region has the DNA TGTGCCAGCAGTTACATAGGGTGGGGGGGCAATCAGCCCCAGCATTTT. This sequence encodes CASSYIGWGGNQPQHF.

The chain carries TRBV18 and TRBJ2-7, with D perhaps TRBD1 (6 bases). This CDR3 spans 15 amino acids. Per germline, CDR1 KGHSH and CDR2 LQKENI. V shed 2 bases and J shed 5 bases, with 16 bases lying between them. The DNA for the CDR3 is TGTGCCAGCTCACCAATGTCAGGGGCGTTGAACGAGCAGTACGTC. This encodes CASSPMSGALNEQYV.

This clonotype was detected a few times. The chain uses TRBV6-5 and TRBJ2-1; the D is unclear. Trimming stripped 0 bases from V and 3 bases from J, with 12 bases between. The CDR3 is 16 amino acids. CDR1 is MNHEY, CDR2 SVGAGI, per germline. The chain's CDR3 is CASSYSRWLNYNEQFF. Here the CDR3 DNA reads TGTGCCAGCAGTTACTCTCGCTGGCTTAACTACAATGAGCAGTTCTTC.

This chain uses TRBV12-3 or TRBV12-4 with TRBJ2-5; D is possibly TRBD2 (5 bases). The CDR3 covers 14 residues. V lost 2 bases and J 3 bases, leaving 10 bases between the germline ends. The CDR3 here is CASSLMSGEETQYF. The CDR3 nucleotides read TGTGCCAGCAGTTTAATGTCCGGGGAAGAGACCCAGTACTTC.

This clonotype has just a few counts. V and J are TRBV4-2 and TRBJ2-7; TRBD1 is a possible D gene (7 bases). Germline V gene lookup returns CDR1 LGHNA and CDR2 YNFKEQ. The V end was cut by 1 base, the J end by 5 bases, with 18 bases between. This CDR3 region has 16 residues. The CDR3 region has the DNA TGTGCCAGCAGCCAAGGCCCAGGGGGGAACAGTAACGAGCAGTACTTC. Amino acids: CASSQGPGGNSNEQYF.

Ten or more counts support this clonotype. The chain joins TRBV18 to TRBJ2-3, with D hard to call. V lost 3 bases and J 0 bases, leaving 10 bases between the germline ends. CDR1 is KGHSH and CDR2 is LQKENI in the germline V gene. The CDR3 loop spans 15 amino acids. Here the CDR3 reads CASSPNTYSTDTQYF. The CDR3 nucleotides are TGTGCCAGCTCACCTAACACGTACAGCACAGATACGCAGTATTTT.

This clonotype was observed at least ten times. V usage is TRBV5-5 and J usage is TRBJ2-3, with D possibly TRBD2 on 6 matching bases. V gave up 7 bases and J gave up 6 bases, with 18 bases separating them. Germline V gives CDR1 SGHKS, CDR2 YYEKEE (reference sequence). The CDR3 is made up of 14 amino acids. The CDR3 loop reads CASHRGGTGDTQYF. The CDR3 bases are TGTGCCAGCCACCGTGGGGGGACCGGGGATACGCAGTATTTT.

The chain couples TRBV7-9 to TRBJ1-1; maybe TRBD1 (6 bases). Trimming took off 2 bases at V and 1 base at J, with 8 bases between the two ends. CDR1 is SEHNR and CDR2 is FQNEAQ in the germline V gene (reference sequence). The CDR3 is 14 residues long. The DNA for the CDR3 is TGTGCCAGCAGCTTAATGACAGGGAACACTGAAGCTTTCTTT. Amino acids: CASSLMTGNTEAFF.

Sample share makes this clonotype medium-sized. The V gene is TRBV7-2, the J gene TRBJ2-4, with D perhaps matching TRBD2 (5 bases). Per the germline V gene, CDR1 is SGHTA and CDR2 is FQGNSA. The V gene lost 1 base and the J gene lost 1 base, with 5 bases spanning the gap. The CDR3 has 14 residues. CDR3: CASSLGGAKNIQYF. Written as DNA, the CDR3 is TGTGCCAGCAGCTTAGGAGGGGCCAAAAACATTCAGTACTTC. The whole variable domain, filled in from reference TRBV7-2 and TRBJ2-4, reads GAGVSQSPSNKVTEKGKDVELRCDPISGHTALYWYRQSLGQGLEFLIYFQGNSAPDKSGLPSDRFSAERTGGSVSTLTIQRTQQEDSAVYLCASSLGGAKNIQYFGAGTRLSVL.

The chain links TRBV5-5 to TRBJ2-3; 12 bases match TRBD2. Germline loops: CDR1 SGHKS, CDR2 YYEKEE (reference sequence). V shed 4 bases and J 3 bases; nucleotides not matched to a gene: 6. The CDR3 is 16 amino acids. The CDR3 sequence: CASSQGTSGFTDTQYF. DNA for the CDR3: TGTGCCAGCAGCCAAGGGACTAGCGGGTTTACAGATACGCAGTATTTT.

The CDR3 protein is CASSLVPGGETQYF. The CDR3 DNA follows: TGTGCCAGCAGCTTAGTTCCCGGGGGAGAGACCCAGTACTTC. The chain carries TRBV7-9 and TRBJ2-5; D is possibly TRBD2 (6 bases). The germline gives CDR1 SEHNR, CDR2 FQNEAQ (reference sequence). The ends were cut back, 1 base at V and 4 bases at J, with 10 bases in the middle. The CDR3 runs to 14 residues.

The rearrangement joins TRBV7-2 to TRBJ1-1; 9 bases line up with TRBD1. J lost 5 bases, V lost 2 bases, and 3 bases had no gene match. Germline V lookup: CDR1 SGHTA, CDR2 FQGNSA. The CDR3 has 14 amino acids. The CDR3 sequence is CASSLLQGATEAFF. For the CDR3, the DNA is TGTGCCAGCAGCTTATTACAGGGGGCAACTGAAGCTTTCTTT.

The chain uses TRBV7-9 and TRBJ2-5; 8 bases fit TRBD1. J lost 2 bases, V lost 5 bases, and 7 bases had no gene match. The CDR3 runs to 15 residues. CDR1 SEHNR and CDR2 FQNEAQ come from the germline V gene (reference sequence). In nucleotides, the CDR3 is TGTGCCAGCAGCCCCCGGACAGGGTGGCAAGAGACCCAGTACTTC. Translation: CASSPRTGWQETQYF.

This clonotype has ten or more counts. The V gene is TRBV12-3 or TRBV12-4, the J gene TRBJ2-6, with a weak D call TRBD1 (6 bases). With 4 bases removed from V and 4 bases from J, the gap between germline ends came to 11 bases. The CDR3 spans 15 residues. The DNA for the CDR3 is TGTGCCAGCAGTTCCAGGGGAACCGGGGCCAACGTCCTGACTTTC. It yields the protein CASSSRGTGANVLTF.

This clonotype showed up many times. CDR3 DNA: TGTGCCAGCAGCTCGGGACGGATCGGCTACGAGCAGTACTTC. Translation gives CASSSGRIGYEQYF. The V and J genes are TRBV5-5 and TRBJ2-7; either TRBD1 or TRBD2 may supply D (5 bases each). The CDR3 is 14 amino acids. Trimming left V 3 bases short and J 3 bases short, with 13 bases between. Germline assignment: CDR1 SGHKS and CDR2 YYEKEE (reference sequence). Supplemented by reference TRBV5-5 and TRBJ2-7, the full variable domain reads DAGVTQSPTHLIKTRGQQVTLRCSPISGHKSVSWYQQVLGQGPQFIFQYYEKEERGRGNFPDRFSARQFPNYSSELNVNALLLGDSALYLCASSSGRIGYEQYFGPGTRLTVT.

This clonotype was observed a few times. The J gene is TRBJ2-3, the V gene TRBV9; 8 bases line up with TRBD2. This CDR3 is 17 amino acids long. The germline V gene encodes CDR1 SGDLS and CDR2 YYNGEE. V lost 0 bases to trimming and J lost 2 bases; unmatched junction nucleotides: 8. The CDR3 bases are TGTGCCAGCAGCGTAGTGAGTAGCGGGGCGACCACAGATACGCAGTATTTT. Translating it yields CASSVVSSGATTDTQYF. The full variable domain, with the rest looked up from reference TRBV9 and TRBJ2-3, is DSGVTQTPKHLITATGQRVTLRCSPRSGDLSVYWYQQSLDQGLQFLIQYYNGEERAKGNILERFSAQQFPDLHSELNLSSLELGDSALYFCASSVVSSGATTDTQYFGPGTRLTVL.

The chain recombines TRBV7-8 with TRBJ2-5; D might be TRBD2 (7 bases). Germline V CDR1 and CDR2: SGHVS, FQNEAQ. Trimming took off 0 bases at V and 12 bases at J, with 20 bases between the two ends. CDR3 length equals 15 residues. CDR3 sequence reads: CASSLALGGGAFKYF. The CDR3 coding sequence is TGTGCCAGCAGCTTAGCGCTCGGAGGGGGGGCATTTAAGTACTTC.

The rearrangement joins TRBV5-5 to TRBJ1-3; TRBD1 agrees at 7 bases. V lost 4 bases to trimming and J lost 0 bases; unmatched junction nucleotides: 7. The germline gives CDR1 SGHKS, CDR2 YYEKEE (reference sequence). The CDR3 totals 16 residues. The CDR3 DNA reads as TGTGCCAGCAGCGACTACAGGGGCCGCTCTGGAAACACCATATATTTT. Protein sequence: CASSDYRGRSGNTIYF. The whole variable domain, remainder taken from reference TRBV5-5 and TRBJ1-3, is DAGVTQSPTHLIKTRGQQVTLRCSPISGHKSVSWYQQVLGQGPQFIFQYYEKEERGRGNFPDRFSARQFPNYSSELNVNALLLGDSALYLCASSDYRGRSGNTIYFGEGSWLTVV.

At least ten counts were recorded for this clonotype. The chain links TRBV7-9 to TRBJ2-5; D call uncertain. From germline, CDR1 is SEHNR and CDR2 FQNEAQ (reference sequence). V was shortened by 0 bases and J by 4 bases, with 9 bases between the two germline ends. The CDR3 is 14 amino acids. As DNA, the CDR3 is TGTGCCAGCAGCTTAGCGGGGTTTCGAGAGACCCAGTACTTC. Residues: CASSLAGFRETQYF.

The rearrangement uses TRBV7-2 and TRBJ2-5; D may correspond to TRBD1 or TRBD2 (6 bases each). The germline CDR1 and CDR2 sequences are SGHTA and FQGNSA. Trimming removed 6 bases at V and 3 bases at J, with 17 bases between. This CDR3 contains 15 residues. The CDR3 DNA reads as TGTGCCAGCAGTCGCAGGATGGGGGGCAAAGAGACCCAGTACTTC. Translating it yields CASSRRMGGKETQYF.

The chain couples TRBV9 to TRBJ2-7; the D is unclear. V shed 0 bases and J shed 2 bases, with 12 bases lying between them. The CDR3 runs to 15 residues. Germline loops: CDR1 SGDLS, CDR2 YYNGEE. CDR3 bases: TGTGCCAGCAGCGTAGTGGCAGGTGCCACCTACGAGCAGTACTTC. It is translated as CASSVVAGATYEQYF.

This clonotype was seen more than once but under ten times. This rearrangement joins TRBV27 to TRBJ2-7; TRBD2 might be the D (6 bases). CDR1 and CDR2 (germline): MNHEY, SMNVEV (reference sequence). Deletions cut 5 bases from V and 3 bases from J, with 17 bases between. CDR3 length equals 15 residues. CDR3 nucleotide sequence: TGTGCCAGCAGTCAAAAGCCCGGGAGAGGCTACGAGCAGTACTTC. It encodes CASSQKPGRGYEQYF.

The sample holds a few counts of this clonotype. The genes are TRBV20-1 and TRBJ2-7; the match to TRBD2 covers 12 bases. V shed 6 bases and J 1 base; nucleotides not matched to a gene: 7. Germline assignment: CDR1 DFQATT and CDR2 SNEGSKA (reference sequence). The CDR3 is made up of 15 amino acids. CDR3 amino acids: CSAFPSGGASYEQYF. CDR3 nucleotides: TGCAGTGCCTTTCCTAGCGGGGGGGCGTCCTACGAGCAGTACTTC.

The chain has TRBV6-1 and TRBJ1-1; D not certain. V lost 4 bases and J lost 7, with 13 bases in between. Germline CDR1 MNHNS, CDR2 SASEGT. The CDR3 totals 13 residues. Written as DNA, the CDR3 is TGTGCCAGCAGTGTTGGGCAGACCGATGAAGCTTTCTTT. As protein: CASSVGQTDEAFF.